Each of the 32 T cell receptor beta chains below was sequenced from the same sample in a study of shared clonotypes between healthy human individuals. Only CD45RO-negative cells positively selected for CCR7 counted as naive CD8 cells, so terminally differentiated effector memory CD45RA+ cells were excluded. The method was immunoSEQ multiplex PCR; TCRdb's version includes in-frame clones alone and lacks a portion of them. The table lists roughly 590,000 clones, nearly 97% of them singletons, with roughly 0.1% in the top ten. Sequenced material: naive CD8+ T cells sorted from blood. These receptors all stem from a woman younger than 45 in good health.

The chain is built from TRBV27 and TRBJ2-1, with 8 bases fitting TRBD1. This CDR3 region has 16 residues. Germline CDR1 is MNHEY and CDR2 is SMNVEV (reference sequence). The trim removed 1 base at V and 6 bases at J, leaving 8 bases unmatched. The CDR3 sequence is CASSLWGTGSVNEQFF. CDR3 in DNA: TGTGCCAGCAGTTTATGGGGGACAGGCTCGGTCAATGAGCAGTTCTTC.

The rearrangement links TRBV10-2 to TRBJ2-7; D is unresolved. The V gene lost 3 bases and the J gene lost 3 bases, with 6 bases spanning the gap. CDR1 is WSHSY and CDR2 is SAAADI in the germline V gene. The CDR3 runs to 12 residues. The CDR3 sequence is CASSDLDYEQYF. The CDR3 DNA sequence: TGCGCCAGCAGTGATTTAGACTACGAGCAGTACTTC.

V and J are TRBV28 and TRBJ2-1; weak D call: TRBD2 (6 bases). Trimming left V 5 bases short and J 2 bases short, with 13 bases between. Per germline, CDR1 MDHEN and CDR2 SYDVKM. This CDR3 spans 15 amino acids. The chain's CDR3 is CASSGEVAAYNEQFF. In DNA, the CDR3 is TGTGCCAGCAGTGGGGAGGTAGCCGCCTACAATGAGCAGTTCTTC. The whole variable domain, filled in from reference TRBV28 and TRBJ2-1, reads DVKVTQSSRYLVKRTGEKVFLECVQDMDHENMFWYRQDPGLGLRLIYFSYDVKMKEKGDIPEGYSVSREKKERFSLILESASTNQTSMYLCASSGEVAAYNEQFFGPGTRLTVL.

The rearrangement links TRBV11-2 to TRBJ2-7, with 8 bases aligning to TRBD2. The CDR3 is 18 amino acids. Germline trimming cut 1 base from V and 4 bases from J; bases unmatched to any gene: 15. Per germline, CDR1 SGHAT and CDR2 FQNNGV. This CDR3 reads CASSLGMLGERERYEQYF. DNA for the CDR3: TGTGCCAGCAGCTTAGGGATGCTTGGCGAGCGGGAGAGGTACGAGCAGTACTTC.

The chain employs TRBV5-1 and TRBJ2-3; D possibly corresponds to TRBD1 (5 bases). The CDR3 totals 15 residues. Germline V gene data show CDR1 as SGHRS and CDR2 as YFSETQ. V gave up 3 bases and J gave up 0 bases, with 11 bases separating them. The CDR3 coding sequence is TGCGCCAGCAGCTACACGACAGCTAGCACAGATACGCAGTATTTT. Translating it yields CASSYTTASTDTQYF.

CDR3 residues: CASRDGLAKNTDTQYF. The CDR3 nucleotides are TGTGCCAGCAGAGACGGACTAGCGAAAAACACAGATACGCAGTATTTT. This chain connects TRBV7-9 to TRBJ2-3, with 9 bases identical to TRBD2. The CDR3 runs to 16 residues. V was clipped by 6 bases and J by 2 bases; unmatched bases: 9. Germline CDR1 and CDR2: SEHNR and FQNEAQ (reference sequence).

The rearrangement joins TRBV21-1 to TRBJ1-3; the DNA was not used to check the table's D call, TRBD1. TRBV21-1 is a pseudogene locus. The CDR3 length is 14 residues. This CDR3 reads CASSKGWDRACTFF. The CDR3 nucleotides read TGTGCCAGCAGCAAAGGATGGGACAGGGCCTGCACTTTCTTT.

This chain links TRBV27 with TRBJ2-5, with a tentative D call TRBD1 (5 bases). V lost 4 bases and J lost 6, with 18 bases in between. This CDR3 contains 15 residues. Germline-derived CDR1 and CDR2 are MNHEY and SMNVEV (reference sequence). The CDR3 sequence: CASSSSKGPLKTQYF. The CDR3 nucleotides read TGTGCCAGCAGTTCCTCGAAGGGGCCCCTGAAGACCCAGTACTTC.

The rearrangement links TRBV12-5 to TRBJ2-3, with TRBD2 identical over 9 bases. V lost 0 bases, J lost 2 bases, and 12 bases stayed unmatched. The CDR3 is 19 residues long. The germline V gene has CDR1 LGHNT and CDR2 FRNRAP. This CDR3 reads CASGLVRVAGAVPTDTQYF. The CDR3 DNA follows: TGTGCTAGTGGTTTGGTACGGGTAGCGGGAGCTGTCCCCACAGATACGCAGTATTTT.

The gene calls are TRBV5-4 and TRBJ2-7, with unresolved D. There are 12 residues in the CDR3. V lost 2 bases, J lost 5 bases, and 8 bases lay in between. Per the germline V gene, CDR1 is SGHNT and CDR2 is YYREEE (reference sequence). The CDR3 loop is CASSFDGHEQYF. In DNA, the CDR3 is TGTGCCAGCAGCTTCGACGGTCACGAGCAGTACTTC.

This clone was recorded only once. The CDR3 is CASSLRDRGGGSVYNEQFF. In DNA form, the CDR3 reads TGTGCCAGCAGCCTCCGGGACAGGGGTGGGGGATCGGTATACAATGAGCAGTTCTTC. V is TRBV7-8 and J is TRBJ2-1; 10 bases fit TRBD1. CDR3 length: 19 amino acids. Germline-derived CDR1 and CDR2 are SGHVS and FQNEAQ. V lost 5 bases to trimming and J lost 4 bases; unmatched junction nucleotides: 17. The variable domain in full, with the rest retrieved from reference TRBV7-8 and TRBJ2-1, is GAGVSQSPRYKVAKRGQDVALRCDPISGHVSLFWYQQALGQGPEFLTYFQNEAQLDKSGLPSDRFFAERPEGSVSTLKIQRTQQEDSAVYLCASSLRDRGGGSVYNEQFFGPGTRLTVL.

This chain connects TRBV7-6 to TRBJ1-1, with a tentative D call TRBD1 (5 bases). CDR3 length equals 14 residues. The V end lost 0 bases, the J end lost 0 bases, and 5 bases lay between the germline ends. CDR1 SGHVS and CDR2 FNYEAQ come from the germline V gene. The CDR3 nucleotides are TGTGCCAGCAGCTTAGCCAGGGTGAACACTGAAGCTTTCTTT. This sequence encodes CASSLARVNTEAFF.

The V and J genes are TRBV27 and TRBJ2-2, with TRBD1 matching 9 bases. Germline V gene lookup returns CDR1 MNHEY and CDR2 SMNVEV (reference sequence). CDR3 length: 15 amino acids. The ends lost 5 bases at V and 7 bases at J; junction bases unmatched: 8. CDR3 DNA sequence: TGTGCCAGCAGTCCAACAGGGGGCTGGAGCGGGGAGCTGTTTTTT. This gives the protein CASSPTGGWSGELFF.

This chain uses TRBV5-6 with TRBJ1-5; 9 positions match TRBD1. With V trimmed by 4 bases and J by 7 bases, 9 bases remained unmatched. This CDR3 spans 15 amino acids. CDR1 is SGHDT and CDR2 is YYEEEE in the germline V gene. In DNA, the CDR3 is TGTGCCAGCAGCAGGGGACAGGGTCAGAGGCAGCCCCAGCATTTT. This codes for CASSRGQGQRQPQHF.

The V gene is TRBV19, the J gene TRBJ2-2, with D perhaps given as TRBD1 or TRBD2 (5 bases each). Germline CDR1 reads LNHDA; CDR2 reads SQIVND (reference sequence). This CDR3 comprises 14 residues. V dropped 6 bases and J dropped 3 bases, with 11 bases sitting between them. This CDR3 is CASRSGAYTGELFF. CDR3 DNA sequence: TGTGCCAGTAGATCCGGGGCCTACACCGGGGAGCTGTTTTTT.

V gene TRBV28 combines with J gene TRBJ1-4; D is unresolved. The CDR3 runs to 15 residues. V gave up 3 bases and J gave up 2 bases, with 10 bases separating them. Germline values: CDR1 MDHEN, CDR2 SYDVKM. CDR3 bases: TGTGCCAGCAGTTTGGTTTCTCTCACTAATGAAAAACTGTTTTTT. This gives the protein CASSLVSLTNEKLFF.

This clone is a singleton in its sample. This rearrangement joins TRBV27 to TRBJ2-2; D remains ambiguous. The CDR3 loop spans 12 amino acids. Looked up from germline, CDR1 is MNHEY and CDR2 is SMNVEV (reference sequence). V was clipped by 3 bases and J by 8 bases, with 7 bases between them. CDR3 nucleotides: TGTGCCAGCAGTTTCCGTCGGGGGGAGCTGTTTTTT. Amino acid sequence: CASSFRRGELFF.

This chain connects TRBV4-2 to TRBJ1-2; TRBD1 is a possible D gene (6 bases). Trimming left V 5 bases short and J 2 bases short, with 15 bases between. This CDR3 has 15 amino acids. The V gene's germline CDR1 is LGHNA and CDR2 YNFKEQ. The CDR3 DNA reads TGTGCCAGCAGCTTGGAGAACAGGGCCAACTATGGCTACACCTTC. Its translation is CASSLENRANYGYTF.

The J gene is TRBJ2-3, the V gene TRBV11-2; 9 nucleotides align to TRBD2. The CDR3 sequence is 16 residues long. Germline V gene lookup returns CDR1 SGHAT and CDR2 FQNNGV. Trimming took 4 bases from V and 5 from J; bases not matched to a gene: 10. CDR3 sequence: CASSSLAGELVDTQYF. The CDR3 region has the DNA TGTGCCAGCAGCTCGTTAGCGGGAGAGTTAGTAGATACGCAGTATTTT.

The gene calls are TRBV28 and TRBJ2-2; 10 nucleotides agree with TRBD2. Germline CDR1 is MDHEN and CDR2 is SYDVKM. The J segment lost 6 bases and the V segment lost 5 bases, leaving 6 bases of the junction unmatched. This CDR3 contains 15 residues. CDR3 nucleotide sequence: TGTGCCAGCAGTAGTGGGCTAGCGGGAGCCGGGGAGCTGTTTTTT. This encodes CASSSGLAGAGELFF.

This chain uses TRBV19 with TRBJ1-5, with D possibly TRBD1 on 5 matching bases. The V and J ends lost 5 bases and 0 bases respectively, with 23 bases between them. This CDR3 has 19 residues. Germline-derived CDR1 and CDR2 are LNHDA and SQIVND (reference sequence). CDR3 loop: CASSLNAGTEVYSNQPQHF. The CDR3 DNA reads as TGTGCCAGTAGTTTAAACGCCGGGACGGAAGTCTATAGCAATCAGCCCCAGCATTTT. Based on the CDR3 plus reference TRBV19 and TRBJ1-5, the full variable domain is DGGITQSPKYLFRKEGQNVTLSCEQNLNHDAMYWYRQDPGQGLRLIYYSQIVNDFQKGDIAEGYSVSREKKESFPLTVTSAQKNPTAFYLCASSLNAGTEVYSNQPQHFGDGTRLSIL.

The chain carries TRBV4-1 and TRBJ2-7; 7 nucleotides line up with TRBD2. The germline gives CDR1 MGHRA, CDR2 YSYEKL. The CDR3 sequence is 16 residues long. J lost 1 base, V lost 0 bases, and 6 bases had no gene match. CDR3 residues: CASSQDRGEASYEQYF. The CDR3 nucleotides are TGCGCCAGCAGCCAAGATCGGGGGGAGGCGTCCTACGAGCAGTACTTC.

This chain connects TRBV7-6 to TRBJ2-3, with D uncertain. The V gene's germline CDR1 is SGHVS and CDR2 FNYEAQ. Trimming pared 0 bases from V and 3 bases from J, leaving 4 bases between. The CDR3 is 13 residues long. CDR3 loop: CASSLAFTDTQYF. CDR3 nucleotides: TGTGCCAGCAGCTTAGCCTTTACAGATACGCAGTATTTT.

This chain uses TRBV7-6 with TRBJ2-5, with D hard to call. Germline V CDR1 and CDR2: SGHVS, FNYEAQ. The V end lost 3 bases, the J end lost 1 base, and 15 bases lay between the germline ends. The CDR3 length is 16 residues. CDR3 sequence: CASSLSIAAAQETQYF. DNA for the CDR3: TGTGCCAGCAGCTTGTCCATCGCGGCGGCCCAAGAGACCCAGTACTTC.

In its sample, this clone was seen once. The chain uses TRBV6-6 and TRBJ2-6; D unresolved. Germline V gene sequence: CDR1 MNHNY, CDR2 SVGAGI (reference sequence). This CDR3 is built from 16 residues. V gave up 2 bases and J gave up 3 bases, with 11 bases separating them. The CDR3 sequence is CASSYRRHDGANVLTF. The DNA for the CDR3 is TGTGCCAGCAGTTACCGCCGACACGATGGGGCCAACGTCCTGACTTTC.

The chain carries TRBV7-9 and TRBJ2-5, with D unresolved. Germline V lookup: CDR1 SEHNR, CDR2 FQNEAQ (reference sequence). CDR3 length: 13 amino acids. V lost 3 bases to trimming and J lost 1 base, with 6 bases between them. DNA for the CDR3: TGTGCCAGCAGCTTCCTGGCCCAAGAGACCCAGTACTTC. This gives the protein CASSFLAQETQYF.

The chain combines TRBV6-5 with TRBJ2-7, with D uncertain. The CDR3 spans 12 residues. Germline V CDR1 and CDR2: MNHEY, SVGAGI. V was cut by 3 bases and J by 5 bases, with 8 bases left in between. The CDR3 is CASSYTGNEQYF. CDR3 in DNA: TGTGCCAGCAGTTATACTGGCAACGAGCAGTACTTC.

The V gene is TRBV5-4, the J gene TRBJ1-2; the D is unclear. Germline values: CDR1 SGHNT, CDR2 YYREEE (reference sequence). The CDR3 has 12 residues. V lost 4 bases and J lost 8, with 12 bases in between. This CDR3 is CASSTYSTGYTF. The CDR3 nucleotides are TGTGCCAGCAGCACCTACAGTACGGGCTACACCTTC.

Remarks on this clone: The identical CDR3 is also encoded by other nucleotide sequences in the sample. J is TRBJ2-1 and V is TRBV29-1, with TRBD1 identical over 9 bases. Trimming took 1 base from V and 2 from J; bases not matched to a gene: 0. CDR1 and CDR2 (germline): SQVTM, ANQGSEA. The CDR3 has 14 residues. The CDR3 sequence is CSVEGTGAYNEQFF. In nucleotides, the CDR3 is TGCAGCGTTGAAGGGACAGGGGCCTACAATGAGCAGTTCTTC.

The chain carries TRBV4-2 and TRBJ2-1; 9 bases line up with TRBD2. The CDR3 extends over 14 amino acids. Unmatched junction bases numbered 7, after V lost 3 bases and J lost 10 bases. Looked up from germline, CDR1 is LGHNA and CDR2 is YNFKEQ. In DNA, the CDR3 is TGTGCCAGCAGCCACGGCGGGAGGGGGGAAGAGCAGTTCTTC. It yields the protein CASSHGGRGEEQFF.

This clone appeared once. The rearrangement links TRBV28 to TRBJ2-6, with a weak D call TRBD1 (6 bases). V lost 2 bases and J 4 bases, leaving 21 bases between the germline ends. CDR3 length: 19 amino acids. Germline V gives CDR1 MDHEN, CDR2 SYDVKM. The CDR3 spells CASSLIHYRESGGANVLTF. CDR3 sequence (DNA): TGTGCCAGCAGTTTAATACACTACAGGGAGTCGGGAGGGGCCAACGTCCTGACTTTC.

The rearrangement joins TRBV5-6 to TRBJ1-5; tentatively, D is TRBD1 (6 bases). V lost 0 bases and J 0 bases, leaving 13 bases between the germline ends. The CDR3 is 17 amino acids. The germline V gene has CDR1 SGHDT and CDR2 YYEEEE. DNA for the CDR3: TGTGCCAGCAGCTTGGGGATACAGGGACATAGCAATCAGCCCCAGCATTTT. As protein: CASSLGIQGHSNQPQHF.